A single sample is the source of the 2 T cell receptor beta chains below, sequenced in a study of control samples from healthy donors and cancer patients. Some clones are missing from TCRdb's copy, which holds only in-frame ones; the method was immunoSEQ multiplex PCR. The table shows about 22,000 clones, with approximately 83% occurring only once. Sequencing was carried out using PBMCs. Receptor source: a man in his sixties with head and neck cancer.

V is TRBV7-2 and J is TRBJ2-3; 9 nucleotides agree with TRBD2. Germline-derived CDR1 and CDR2 are SGHTA and FQGNSA. V was clipped by 1 base and J by 4 bases; unmatched bases: 3. The CDR3 has 15 amino acids. CDR3 protein: CASSLEQRGADTQYF. CDR3 DNA: TGTGCCAGCAGCTTAGAACAGCGGGGGGCAGATACGCAGTATTTT.

This clone has just one count. The chain carries TRBV7-8 and TRBJ2-1; possible D gene TRBD2, 5 bases. This CDR3 has 14 amino acids. Germline V CDR1 and CDR2: SGHVS, FQNEAQ. Trimming left V 7 bases short and J 1 base short, with 11 bases between. DNA of the CDR3: TGTGCCAGCATCCCCGGGATTTCCTACAATGAGCAGTTCTTC. This encodes CASIPGISYNEQFF.